This T cell receptor beta chain stems from a study of T cells expressing NK-cell markers. Study outcomes and limitations: Of CD8+ T cells, 1.0-7.0% belonged to dominant NKG2C+ clonotypes in six donors.

TCRdb processed the 5' RACE reads again and assigns one entry to each CDR3 protein, with no DNA. The table lists roughly 390,000 distinct CDR3 sequences. From germline, CDR1 is ENHRY and CDR2 SYGVKD. This CDR3 has 14 amino acids. Remarks on this clonotype: Its antigen is as yet unknown.

The sequence came from a woman aged 45-65 years in good health. The V call is TRBV10-3, the J call TRBJ2-7; TCRdb reports TRBD2, a call that lacks DNA to check it against. The sample comprised blood T cells: a sorted CD56 or NKG2C T cell subset, CD4+ or CD8+ T cells, or bulk PBMC T cells (not recorded which). The CDR3 is CAISETSGDYEQYF.